What follows are 21 T cell receptor beta chains derived from one specimen sequenced in a study of blood T cells in healthy people across ages. Sample-barcoded 5' priming and a J-beta primer mix drove a second PCR of roughly 6 to 12 cycles. MiXCR, run by TCRdb on the 5' RACE reads, gives a single entry per CDR3 protein. The sample yields 1.5 million to 1.8 million distinct CDR3 sequences, approximately 43% seen once. The sequencing sample was made of blood. Receptors originate from a woman aged 18-29 years in good health.

The rearrangement links TRBV7-2 to TRBJ2-5; possibly TRBD2 for D (7 bases). The V end lost 7 bases, the J end lost 2 bases, and 17 bases lay between the germline ends. The CDR3 consists of 15 residues. Looked up from germline, CDR1 is SGHTA and CDR2 is FQGNSA. The CDR3 is CASTRGASPQETQYF. The CDR3 region has the DNA TGTGCCAGCACCCGGGGGGCTAGCCCACAAGAGACCCAGTACTTC.

Regarding this clonotype: At one boundary the junction diverges from the germline segment, which might be a read error. This sequence joins TRBV4-3 and TRBJ2-1; 10 bases agree with TRBD2. In germline, CDR1 is LGHNA, CDR2 YSLEER. This CDR3 is built from 19 residues. The CDR3 loop is CASSQDGASGRDSYNERFF. In DNA form, the CDR3 reads TGCGCCAGCAGCCAAGATGGGGCTAGCGGGAGAGATTCCTACAATGAGCGGTTCTTC.

This clonotype appeared a few times. The chain combines TRBV12-3 or TRBV12-4 with TRBJ2-1; 7 bases match TRBD2. V lost 6 bases and J lost 3; bases outside the gene matches: 11. This CDR3 is 16 amino acids long. The CDR3 sequence is CASSLSLAGNYNEQFF. DNA for the CDR3: TGTGCCAGCAGCCTAAGTTTAGCGGGCAACTACAATGAGCAGTTCTTC.

The chain uses TRBV7-9 and TRBJ1-1; tentative D call: TRBD1 (5 bases). CDR3 size: 15 residues. CDR1 and CDR2 (germline): SEHNR, FQNEAQ (reference sequence). Trimming shortened V by 0 bases and J by 3 bases, and 11 bases separated the two germline ends. CDR3 nucleotide sequence: TGTGCCAGCAGCTTAGCGAGGGGTAGGGACACTGAAGCTTTCTTT. This gives the protein CASSLARGRDTEAFF.

This clonotype was seen only a few times. DNA for the CDR3: TGTGCCAGCACACCAGCCAGAAACCCCGGGGAGCTGTTTTTT. It yields the protein CASTPARNPGELFF. This chain uses TRBV2 with TRBJ2-2; D unresolved. The CDR3 covers 14 residues. The V end was cut by 7 bases, the J end by 6 bases, with 15 bases between. Per germline, CDR1 SNHLY and CDR2 FYNNEI.

This clonotype was seen a handful of times. V usage is TRBV9 and J usage is TRBJ2-1; D is uncertain. Per germline, CDR1 SGDLS and CDR2 YYNGEE. The CDR3 is 17 residues long. The V end was cut by 0 bases, the J end by 0 bases, with 13 bases between. The CDR3 region is CASSVAQPPSSYNEQFF. CDR3 coding DNA: TGTGCCAGCAGCGTAGCTCAACCACCGAGCTCCTACAATGAGCAGTTCTTC.

This chain links TRBV4-1 with TRBJ2-3, with D perhaps given as TRBD1 or TRBD2 (5 bases each). The CDR3 contains 16 residues. Germline CDR1 is MGHRA and CDR2 is YSYEKL. Deletions cut 1 base from V and 1 base from J, with 12 bases between. DNA for the CDR3: TGCGCCAGCAGCCAAGGAGCAGTGGGGGGCACAGATACGCAGTATTTT. Translation gives CASSQGAVGGTDTQYF.

The CDR3, as DNA: TGTGCCAGCAGTGGCTCCGCGGGGGGGCCAGATACGCAGTATTTT. Amino acid sequence: CASSGSAGGPDTQYF. The chain has TRBV6-4 and TRBJ2-3; 9 bases match TRBD2. Germline CDR1 MRHNA, CDR2 SNTAGT. The V segment lost 4 bases and the J segment 4 bases; nucleotides outside the gene matches: 6. CDR3 length: 15 amino acids.

This clonotype has only a few counts. The chain couples TRBV24-1 to TRBJ1-4; tentatively, D is TRBD1 (5 bases). V shed 3 bases and J shed 2 bases, with 9 bases lying between them. This CDR3 spans 15 amino acids. Per germline, CDR1 KGHDR and CDR2 SFDVKD. As DNA, the CDR3 is TGTGCCACCAGTGATCCCAGGGCGACTAATGAAAAACTGTTTTTT. As protein: CATSDPRATNEKLFF.

V and J are TRBV20-1 and TRBJ1-5; no clear D. The V end lost 5 bases, the J end lost 2 bases, and 10 bases lay between the germline ends. Germline loops: CDR1 DFQATT, CDR2 SNEGSKA (reference sequence). The CDR3 consists of 13 residues. CDR3 nucleotides: TGCAGTGCTGGATTTGGTGGCAATCAGCCCCAGCATTTT. Translating it yields CSAGFGGNQPQHF.

The chain couples TRBV25-1 to TRBJ1-1; tentative D call: TRBD1 (5 bases). The length of the CDR3 is 13 residues. Trimming removed 2 bases at V and 5 bases at J, with 9 bases between. Per the germline V gene, CDR1 is MGHDK and CDR2 is SYGVNS. The CDR3 DNA is TGTGCCAGCAGTGAACCGGGGGGGACTGAAGCTTTCTTT. Protein product: CASSEPGGTEAFF.

This clonotype was seen more than once but under ten times. The chain has TRBV15 and TRBJ1-1, with D unresolved. The CDR3 loop spans 15 amino acids. CDR1 and CDR2 (germline): LNHNV, YYDKDF (reference sequence). The V gene lost 0 bases and the J gene lost 0 bases, with 8 bases spanning the gap. The CDR3 sequence: CATSRDRELNTEAFF. DNA of the CDR3: TGTGCCACCAGCAGAGATAGGGAGTTGAACACTGAAGCTTTCTTT.

This chain connects TRBV5-1 to TRBJ1-1, with TRBD1 matching 7 bases. The CDR3 is 14 amino acids. Germline loops: CDR1 SGHRS, CDR2 YFSETQ. V lost 0 bases, J lost 10 bases, and 9 bases stayed unmatched. CDR3 DNA sequence: TGCGCCAGCAGCTTGGACCCGGGACAGTTTTTAGCTTTCTTT. Protein sequence: CASSLDPGQFLAFF. Looking up the rest from reference TRBV5-1 and TRBJ1-1 gives the full variable domain: KAGVTQTPRYLIKTRGQQVTLSCSPISGHRSVSWYQQTPGQGLQFLFEYFSETQRNKGNFPGRFSGRQFSNSRSEMNVSTLELGDSALYLCASSLDPGQFLAFFGQGTRLTVV.

V is TRBV28 and J is TRBJ1-2; D is uncertain. The CDR3 is 13 residues long. V was clipped by 8 bases and J by 2 bases, with 12 bases between them. Germline CDR1 MDHEN, CDR2 SYDVKM. The CDR3 DNA is TGTGCCAGCCACCCGACGGGAAACTATGGCTACACCTTC. This gives the protein CASHPTGNYGYTF.

V usage is TRBV20-1 and J usage is TRBJ1-2; the match to TRBD1 covers 10 bases. This CDR3 is built from 13 residues. V dropped 5 bases and J dropped 7; count of bases not matched to a gene: 7. Germline V gene lookup returns CDR1 DFQATT and CDR2 SNEGSKA (reference sequence). The CDR3 spells CSARPTGGLGYTF. The CDR3 bases are TGCAGTGCTCGCCCGACAGGGGGCCTTGGCTACACCTTC.

With respect to this clonotype: Compared with germline, one end of the junction differs, possibly owing to a read error. The rearrangement links TRBV28 to TRBJ2-7; D perhaps matches TRBD2 (5 bases). Germline loops: CDR1 MDHEN, CDR2 SYDVKM. The CDR3 spans 15 residues. The CDR3 DNA is TGTGCCAGCAGTTTAGGGAAGGAGGTGGCCTACGAGCTGTACTTC. Translation gives CASSLGKEVAYELYF.

This clonotype was observed at least ten times. V usage is TRBV7-2 and J usage is TRBJ2-7; maybe TRBD2 (6 bases). The germline V and J ends were trimmed by 2 bases and 0 bases, with 8 bases remaining between them. CDR1 SGHTA and CDR2 FQGNSA come from the germline V gene. The CDR3 is 14 residues long. The DNA of the CDR3 is TGTGCCAGCAGCTTACGTAGCGGCTCCTACGAGCAGTACTTC. This encodes CASSLRSGSYEQYF.

The chain links TRBV20-1 to TRBJ2-7; 8 positions match TRBD2. The CDR3 runs to 15 residues. In germline, CDR1 is DFQATT, CDR2 SNEGSKA (reference sequence). V shed 1 base and J 7 bases; nucleotides not matched to a gene: 12. CDR3 loop: CSARVSGRRRGEQYF. The CDR3 DNA is TGCAGTGCTAGAGTCAGCGGGAGACGTCGTGGGGAGCAGTACTTC.

This clonotype was detected only a few times. The rearrangement uses TRBV7-2 and TRBJ2-3; 8 bases are shared with TRBD2. This CDR3 comprises 16 residues. V lost 0 bases and J lost 0; bases outside the gene matches: 2. Germline CDR1 is SGHTA and CDR2 is FQGNSA. In DNA form, the CDR3 reads TGTGCCAGCAGCTTAGCTACGGGGGGGAGCACAGATACGCAGTATTTT. Translating gives CASSLATGGSTDTQYF.

This sequence joins TRBV12-3 or TRBV12-4 and TRBJ2-5; 7 positions match TRBD1. Judging by the DNA end, TRBJ2-7 fits better; the J call may be wrong. The CDR3 sequence is 13 residues long. CDR3: CASSLARDSEQYF. Written as DNA, the CDR3 is TGTGCCAGCAGTTTAGCCCGGGACAGCGAGCAGTACTTC.

As to this clonotype: The germline gene is not matched at one end of the junction; a read error may be the cause. This chain uses TRBV4-2 with TRBJ2-4, with TRBD2 as a possible D gene (6 bases). The CDR3 totals 16 residues. The germline V gene has CDR1 LGHNA and CDR2 YNFKEQ. In nucleotides, the CDR3 is TGTGCTAGCAGCCACGGAACCGGAGGGCCCAAAAACATTCAGTACTTC. It yields the protein CASSHGTGGPKNIQYF.